This T cell receptor (beta chain) came from a study of human T cells and chemical hapten exposure. CDR1 is SQVTM, CDR2 ANQGSEA, per germline. There are 14 residues in the CDR3. Trimming pared 4 bases from V and 1 base from J, leaving 13 bases between. This clonotype has at least ten counts. Time point reported: patch test 3, about 24 weeks after DPC sensitization. Treatment indicated: therapeutic diphenylcyclopropenone sensitization with weekly scalp DPC. Via MiXCR, TCRdb re-called the RACE reads, giving one row per CDR3 protein. The sample includes about 30,000 distinct CDR3 sequences, almost 6% of them seen just once.

The sample consisted of whole blood, taken in connection with sensitization to the hapten diphenylcyclopropenone (DPC). This sequence joins TRBV29-1 and TRBJ2-5; weak D call: TRBD2 (5 bases). The receptor was derived from a man aged 30-40 years with alopecia areata. Some clones in this sample may be carry-over from other donors' samples. CDR3 nucleotides: TGCAGCGTTGCTCGGTATGCGGGCCAAGAGACCCAGTACTTC. It yields the protein CSVARYAGQETQYF.